This T cell receptor beta chain stems from a study of shared clonotypes between healthy human individuals. Study background: Donors were a couple of women and a few men aged 18 to 49.

Note on this clone: Its matching antigen is unknown.

Sequencing was at deep level. Libraries were prepared by immunoSEQ multiplex PCR; TCRdb keeps only in-frame clonotypes and omits some of them. This sample has about 1,500,000 clones; roughly 96% occur once, and the top ten carry roughly 1.1%. CD45RA+ naive and CD45RA-negative memory subsets were separated from CD4+ cells. Regarding the study as a whole: Measured sharing among donors was expected to vary with sequencing depth.

The origin of this receptor is a man aged 25 to 45 in good health. The sequenced sample was naive CD4+ T cells sorted from blood. Subset noted: CD45RA+ positively selected.

This CDR3 reads CASSPHRGTIRDEQFF. CDR3 DNA: TGTGCCAGCAGCCCCCACCGGGGGACTATCCGGGATGAGCAGTTCTTC. V is TRBV7-9 and J is TRBJ2-1, with 7 bases lining up with TRBD2. From germline, CDR1 is SEHNR and CDR2 FQNEAQ (reference sequence). V shed 5 bases and J 8 bases; nucleotides not matched to a gene: 15. CDR3 length: 16 residues.